The source of this TCR beta chain is a study of T cell repertoires in aging, cancer and after chemotherapy. In the study overall: Paired samples before and after chemotherapy came from glioblastoma patients receiving temozolomide-based therapy.

Germline V gene sequence: CDR1 KGHDR, CDR2 SFDVKD. V lost 5 bases to trimming and J lost 7 bases; unmatched junction nucleotides: 9. CDR3 length: 15 amino acids. A mixed TRB-A/B primer pool amplified rearranged TRB by multiplex touch-down PCR. TCRdb reanalysed the multiplex PCR reads using MiXCR and keeps one entry per CDR3 protein. Of roughly 2,200 distinct CDR3 sequences listed, 28% are singletons. Amplification of TCR beta used genomic DNA extracted from peripheral blood. The clonotype was recovered from a human donor with a solid tumor. Sequencing was done on a sample of blood. J is TRBJ2-2 and V is TRBV24-1; 7 bases are a match to TRBD1. The CDR3: CATSGQGALGGELFF. CDR3 nucleotides: TGTGCCACCAGTGGACAGGGAGCTTTGGGCGGGGAGCTGTTTTTT.